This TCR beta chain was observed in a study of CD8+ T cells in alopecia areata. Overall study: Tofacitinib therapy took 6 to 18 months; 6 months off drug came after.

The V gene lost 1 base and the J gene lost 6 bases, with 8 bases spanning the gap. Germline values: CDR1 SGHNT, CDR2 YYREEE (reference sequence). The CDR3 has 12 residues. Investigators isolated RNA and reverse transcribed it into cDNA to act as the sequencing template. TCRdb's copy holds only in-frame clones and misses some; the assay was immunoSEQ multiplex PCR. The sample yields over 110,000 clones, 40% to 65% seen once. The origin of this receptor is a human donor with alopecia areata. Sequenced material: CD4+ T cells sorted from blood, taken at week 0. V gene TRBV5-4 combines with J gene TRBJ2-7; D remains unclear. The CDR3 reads CASSLYGGEQYF. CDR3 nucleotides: TGTGCCAGCAGCTTGTACGGCGGCGAGCAGTACTTC.